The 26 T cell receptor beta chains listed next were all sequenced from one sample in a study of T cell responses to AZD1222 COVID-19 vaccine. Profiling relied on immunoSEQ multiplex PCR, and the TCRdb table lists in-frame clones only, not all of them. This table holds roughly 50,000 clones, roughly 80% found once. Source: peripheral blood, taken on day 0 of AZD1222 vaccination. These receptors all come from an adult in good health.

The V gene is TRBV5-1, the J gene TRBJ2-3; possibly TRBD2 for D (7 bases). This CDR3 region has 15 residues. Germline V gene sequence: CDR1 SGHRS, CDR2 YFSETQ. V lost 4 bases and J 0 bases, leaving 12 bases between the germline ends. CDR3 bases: TGCGCCAGCAGCCTGCGGGGGCTCAGCACAGATACGCAGTATTTT. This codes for CASSLRGLSTDTQYF.

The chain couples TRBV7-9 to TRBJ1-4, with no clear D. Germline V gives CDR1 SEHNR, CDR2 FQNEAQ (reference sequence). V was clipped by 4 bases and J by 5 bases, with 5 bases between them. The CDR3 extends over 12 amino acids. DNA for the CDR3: TGTGCCAGCAGCTGGGTGAATGAAAAACTGTTTTTT. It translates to CASSWVNEKLFF.

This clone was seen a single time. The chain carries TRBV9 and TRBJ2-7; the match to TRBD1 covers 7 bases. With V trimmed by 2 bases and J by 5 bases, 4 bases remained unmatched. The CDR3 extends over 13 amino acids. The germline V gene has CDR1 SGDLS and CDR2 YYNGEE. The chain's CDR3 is CASSVGQDNEQYF. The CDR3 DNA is TGTGCCAGCAGCGTCGGACAGGATAACGAGCAGTACTTC.

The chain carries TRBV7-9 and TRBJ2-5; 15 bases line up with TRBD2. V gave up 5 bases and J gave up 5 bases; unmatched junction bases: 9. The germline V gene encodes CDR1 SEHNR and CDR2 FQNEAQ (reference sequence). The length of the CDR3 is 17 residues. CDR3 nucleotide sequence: TGTGCCAGCAGCCCACGGACTAGCGGGAGGGTAGGGGAGACCCAGTACTTC. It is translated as CASSPRTSGRVGETQYF.

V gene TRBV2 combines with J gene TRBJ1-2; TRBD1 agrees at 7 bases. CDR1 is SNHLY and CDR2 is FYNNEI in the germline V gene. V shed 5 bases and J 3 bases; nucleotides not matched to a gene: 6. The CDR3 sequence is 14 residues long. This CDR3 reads CASSFRQGDYGYTF. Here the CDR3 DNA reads TGTGCCAGCAGTTTTCGACAGGGAGACTATGGCTACACCTTC.

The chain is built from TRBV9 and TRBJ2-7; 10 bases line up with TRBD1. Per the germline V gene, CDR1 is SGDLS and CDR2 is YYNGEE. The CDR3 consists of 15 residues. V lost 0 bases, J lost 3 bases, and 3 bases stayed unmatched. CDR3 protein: CASSVGGTGVYEQYF. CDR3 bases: TGTGCCAGCAGCGTAGGCGGGACAGGGGTCTACGAGCAGTACTTC.

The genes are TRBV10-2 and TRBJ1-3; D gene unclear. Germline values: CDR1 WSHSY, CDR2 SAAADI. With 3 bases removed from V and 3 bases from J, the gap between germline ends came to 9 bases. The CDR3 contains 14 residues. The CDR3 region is CASSDRPVGNTIYF. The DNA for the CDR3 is TGCGCCAGCAGTGATAGGCCAGTTGGAAACACCATATATTTT.

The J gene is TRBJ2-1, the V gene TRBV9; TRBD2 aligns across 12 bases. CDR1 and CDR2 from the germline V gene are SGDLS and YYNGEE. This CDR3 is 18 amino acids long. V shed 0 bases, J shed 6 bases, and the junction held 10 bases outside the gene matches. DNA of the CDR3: TGTGCCAGCAGCGTAGAACCTAGCGGGGGGGCTAGGTCCAATGAGCAGTTCTTC. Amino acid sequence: CASSVEPSGGARSNEQFF.

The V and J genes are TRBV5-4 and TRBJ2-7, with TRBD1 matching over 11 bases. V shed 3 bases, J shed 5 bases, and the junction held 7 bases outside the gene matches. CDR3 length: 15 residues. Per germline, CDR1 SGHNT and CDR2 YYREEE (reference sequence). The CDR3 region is CASSSAGTGGNEQYF. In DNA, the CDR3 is TGTGCCAGCAGCTCTGCCGGGACAGGGGGAAACGAGCAGTACTTC.

The CDR3, as DNA: TGTGCCAGCAGCTCAACCGGAGGGCTAGCGGTGAACACCGGGGAGCTGTTTTTT. Amino acids: CASSSTGGLAVNTGELFF. The chain employs TRBV7-2 and TRBJ2-2, with TRBD2 identical over 7 bases. The length of the CDR3 is 18 residues. Trimming at V came to 4 bases and at J to 1 base, leaving 12 bases not matched to a gene. Germline V CDR1 and CDR2: SGHTA, FQGNSA.

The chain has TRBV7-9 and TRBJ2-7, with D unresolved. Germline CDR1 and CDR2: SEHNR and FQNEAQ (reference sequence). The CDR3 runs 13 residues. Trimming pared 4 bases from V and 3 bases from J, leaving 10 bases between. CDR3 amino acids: CASSSQSHYEQYF. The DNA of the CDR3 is TGTGCCAGCAGCTCTCAGTCCCACTACGAGCAGTACTTC.

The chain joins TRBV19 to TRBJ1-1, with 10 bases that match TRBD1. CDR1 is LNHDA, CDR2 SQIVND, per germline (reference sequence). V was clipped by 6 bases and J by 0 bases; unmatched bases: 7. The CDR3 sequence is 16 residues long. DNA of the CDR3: TGTGCCAGTAGCAAGACAGGGGGCACTATGAACACTGAAGCTTTCTTT. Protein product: CASSKTGGTMNTEAFF. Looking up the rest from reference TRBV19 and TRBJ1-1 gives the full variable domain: DGGITQSPKYLFRKEGQNVTLSCEQNLNHDAMYWYRQDPGQGLRLIYYSQIVNDFQKGDIAEGYSVSREKKESFPLTVTSAQKNPTAFYLCASSKTGGTMNTEAFFGQGTRLTVV.

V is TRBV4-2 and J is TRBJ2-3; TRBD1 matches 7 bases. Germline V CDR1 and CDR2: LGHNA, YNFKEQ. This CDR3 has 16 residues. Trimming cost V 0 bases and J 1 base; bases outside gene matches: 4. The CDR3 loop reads CASSQEGGFGTDTQYF. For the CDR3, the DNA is TGTGCCAGCAGCCAAGAAGGGGGCTTCGGCACAGATACGCAGTATTTT.

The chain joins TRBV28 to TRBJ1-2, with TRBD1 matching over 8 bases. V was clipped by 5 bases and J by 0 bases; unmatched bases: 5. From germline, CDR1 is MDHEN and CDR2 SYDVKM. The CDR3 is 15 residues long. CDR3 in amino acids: CASSPGGVSNYGYTF. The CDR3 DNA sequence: TGTGCCAGCAGTCCAGGGGGCGTCTCTAACTATGGCTACACCTTC.

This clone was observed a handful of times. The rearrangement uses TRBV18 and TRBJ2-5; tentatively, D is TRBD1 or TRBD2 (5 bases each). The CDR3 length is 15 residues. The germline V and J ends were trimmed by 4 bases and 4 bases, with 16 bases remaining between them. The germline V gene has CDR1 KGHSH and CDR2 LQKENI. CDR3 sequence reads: CASSLEGARAETQYF. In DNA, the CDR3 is TGTGCCAGCTCACTCGAAGGGGCGCGGGCAGAGACCCAGTACTTC.

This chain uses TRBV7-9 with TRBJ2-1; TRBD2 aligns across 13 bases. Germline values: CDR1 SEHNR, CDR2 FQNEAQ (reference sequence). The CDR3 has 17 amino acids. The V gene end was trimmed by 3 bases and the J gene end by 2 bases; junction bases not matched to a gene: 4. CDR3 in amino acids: CASSFETSGGAYNEQFF. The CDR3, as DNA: TGTGCCAGCAGCTTTGAAACTAGCGGGGGGGCCTACAATGAGCAGTTCTTC.

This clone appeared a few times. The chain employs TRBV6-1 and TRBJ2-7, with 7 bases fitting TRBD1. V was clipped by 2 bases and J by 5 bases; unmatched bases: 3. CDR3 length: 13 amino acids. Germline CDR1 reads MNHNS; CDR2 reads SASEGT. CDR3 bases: TGTGCCAGCAGTGAAATGACAGGGCACGAGCAGTACGTC. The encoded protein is CASSEMTGHEQYV.

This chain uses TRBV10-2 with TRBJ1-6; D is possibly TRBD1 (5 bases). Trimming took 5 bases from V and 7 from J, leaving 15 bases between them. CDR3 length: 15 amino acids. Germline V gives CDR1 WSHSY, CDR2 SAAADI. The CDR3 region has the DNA TGCGCCAGCAGTCTTTTCAGGGTGGCCAATTCACCCCTCCACTTT. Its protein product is CASSLFRVANSPLHF.

The CDR3 bases are TGCGCCAGCAGCCAACCCCCTAGCGCATCTAGCACAGATACGCAGTATTTT. Translation: CASSQPPSASSTDTQYF. The chain has TRBV4-1 and TRBJ2-3, with a possible D match to TRBD2 (6 bases). The germline V and J ends were trimmed by 2 bases and 0 bases, with 15 bases remaining between them. This CDR3 is built from 17 residues. Germline V CDR1 and CDR2: MGHRA, YSYEKL.

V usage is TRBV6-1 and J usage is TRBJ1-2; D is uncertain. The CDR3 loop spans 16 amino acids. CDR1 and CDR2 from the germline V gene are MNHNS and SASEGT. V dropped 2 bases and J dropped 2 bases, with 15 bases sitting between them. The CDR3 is CASSEKYRADNYGYTF. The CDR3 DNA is TGTGCCAGCAGTGAAAAATATAGGGCAGACAACTATGGCTACACCTTC.

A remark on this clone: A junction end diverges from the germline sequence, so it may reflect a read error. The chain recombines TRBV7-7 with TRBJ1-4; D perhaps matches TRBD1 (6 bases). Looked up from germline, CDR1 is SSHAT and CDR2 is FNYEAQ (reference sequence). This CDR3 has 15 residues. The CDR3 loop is CASSVGLGGGEKLFF. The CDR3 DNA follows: TGTGCTAGCAGCGTTGGACTGGGGGGCGGTGAAAAACTGTTTTTT. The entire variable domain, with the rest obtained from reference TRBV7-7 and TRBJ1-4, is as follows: GAGVSQSPRYKVTKRGQDVTLRCDPISSHATLYWYQQALGQGPEFLTYFNYEAQPDKSGLPSDRFSAERPEGSISTLTIQRTEQRDSAMYRCASSVGLGGGEKLFFGSGTQLSVL.

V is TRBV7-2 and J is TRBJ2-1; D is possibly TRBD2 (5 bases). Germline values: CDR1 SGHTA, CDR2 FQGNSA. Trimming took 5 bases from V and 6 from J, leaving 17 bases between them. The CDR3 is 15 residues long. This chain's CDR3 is CASSRGVALRNEQFF. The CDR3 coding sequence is TGTGCCAGCAGCAGAGGCGTAGCGTTACGCAATGAGCAGTTCTTC. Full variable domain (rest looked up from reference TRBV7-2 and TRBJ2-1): GAGVSQSPSNKVTEKGKDVELRCDPISGHTALYWYRQSLGQGLEFLIYFQGNSAPDKSGLPSDRFSAERTGGSVSTLTIQRTQQEDSAVYLCASSRGVALRNEQFFGPGTRLTVL.

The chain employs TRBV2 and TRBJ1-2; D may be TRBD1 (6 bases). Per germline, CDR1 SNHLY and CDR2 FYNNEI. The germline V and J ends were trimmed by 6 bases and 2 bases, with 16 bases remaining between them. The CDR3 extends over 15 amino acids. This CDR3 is CASSRLGAVNYGYTF. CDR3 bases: TGTGCCAGCAGCCGTTTGGGGGCCGTAAACTATGGCTACACCTTC.

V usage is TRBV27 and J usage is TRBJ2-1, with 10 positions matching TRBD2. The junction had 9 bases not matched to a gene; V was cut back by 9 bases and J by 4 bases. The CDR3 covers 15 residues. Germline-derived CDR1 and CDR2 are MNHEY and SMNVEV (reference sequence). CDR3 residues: CASTSSGSEYNEQFF. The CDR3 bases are TGTGCCAGTACATCTAGCGGGAGCGAATACAATGAGCAGTTCTTC.

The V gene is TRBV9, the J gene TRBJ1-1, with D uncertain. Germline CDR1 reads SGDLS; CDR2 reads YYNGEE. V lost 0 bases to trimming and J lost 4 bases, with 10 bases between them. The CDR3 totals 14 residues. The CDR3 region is CASSVEVGPTEAFF. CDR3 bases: TGTGCCAGCAGCGTAGAGGTAGGACCCACTGAAGCTTTCTTT.

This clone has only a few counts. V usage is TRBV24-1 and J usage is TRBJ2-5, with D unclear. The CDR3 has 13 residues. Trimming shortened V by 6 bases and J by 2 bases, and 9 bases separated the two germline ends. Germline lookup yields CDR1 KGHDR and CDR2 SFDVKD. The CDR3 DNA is TGTGCCACCAGTACGGTAGGGCAAGAGACCCAGTACTTC. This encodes CATSTVGQETQYF.